What follows is one TCR beta chain and its context. Its antigen is currently unknown. Treatment here: roughly 19 received Ad26.COV2.S at low or high dose, single or two shots; several received placebo; per-sample allocation not given. Specimens were obtained on day 63 following the first vaccine or placebo injection. A Boston adult aged 18-55 years was the donor. Clones were read by immunoSEQ multiplex PCR, and TCRdb kept only the in-frame ones, dropping some. Of 350,000 to 500,000 clones in the sample, about nine tenths were seen once. The data are from a study of Ad26.COV2.S vaccination and SARS-CoV-2 variants. Across the study: The donor participated in the COV1001 trial, in its Ad26.COV2.S arm. The study's findings and limits: Similar non-spike TCR breadth was observed in recipients of vaccine and of placebo.

The CDR3 has 18 residues. The V gene lost 0 bases and the J gene lost 0 bases, with 15 bases spanning the gap. From germline, CDR1 is LNHNV and CDR2 YYDKDF (reference sequence). The chain employs TRBV15 and TRBJ1-3, with TRBD1 as a possible D gene (6 bases). This specimen consisted of peripheral blood, obtained in a trial of Ad26.COV2.S vaccine versus placebo. The TCR sequence derives from a person between 18 and 60 years old who received the Ad26.COV2.S COVID-19 vaccine or a placebo. The CDR3: CATSRDLQGLFSGNTIYF. In DNA form, the CDR3 reads TGTGCCACCAGCAGAGATTTACAGGGTCTTTTCTCTGGAAACACCATATATTTT. Combining the CDR3 with reference TRBV15 and TRBJ1-3 gives the whole variable domain DAMVIQNPRYQVTQFGKPVTLSCSQTLNHNVMYWYQQKSSQAPKLLFHYYDKDFNNEADTPDNFQSRRPNTSFCFLDIRSPGLGDTAMYLCATSRDLQGLFSGNTIYFGEGSWLTVV.